This entry lists 23 T cell receptor beta chains sequenced from one sample in a study of T cell responses to AZD1222 COVID-19 vaccine. Some clones are missing from TCRdb's copy, which holds only in-frame ones; the method was immunoSEQ multiplex PCR. Found here are about 110,000 clones, around 90% of them singletons; the top ten hold roughly 5.1%. The specimen was peripheral blood, collected on day 0 of AZD1222 vaccination. The receptors come from an adult in good health.

The CDR3 loop reads CASSPIGTESEAFF. CDR3 DNA: TGCGCCAGCAGCCCGATTGGGACAGAAAGTGAAGCTTTCTTT. The V gene is TRBV5-1, the J gene TRBJ1-1; TRBD1 matches 7 bases. The germline V gene has CDR1 SGHRS and CDR2 YFSETQ. CDR3 size: 14 residues. V lost 4 bases, J lost 7 bases, and 10 bases stayed unmatched.

This chain joins TRBV4-1 and TRBJ1-1; maybe TRBD1 (5 bases). Trimming removed 2 bases at V and 0 bases at J, with 16 bases between. The CDR3 is made up of 17 amino acids. Germline values: CDR1 MGHRA, CDR2 YSYEKL. The CDR3: CASSQMVRGPMNTEAFF. The CDR3 DNA reads as TGCGCCAGCAGCCAAATGGTGAGGGGCCCTATGAACACTGAAGCTTTCTTT.

This chain's CDR3 is CASNGGDNYGYTF. CDR3 DNA sequence: TGTGCCAGTAACGGGGGCGATAACTATGGCTACACCTTC. The chain uses TRBV19 and TRBJ1-2; D perhaps matches TRBD1 (6 bases). The ends were cut back, 7 bases at V and 1 base at J, with 10 bases in the middle. The germline CDR1 and CDR2 sequences are LNHDA and SQIVND (reference sequence). The CDR3 is made up of 13 amino acids.

The rearrangement uses TRBV28 and TRBJ2-3; tentatively, D is TRBD2 (7 bases). Trimming removed 1 base at V and 4 bases at J, with 21 bases between. The CDR3 contains 18 residues. The germline gives CDR1 MDHEN, CDR2 SYDVKM. CDR3 in amino acids: CASSLYPGGVSKADTQYF. CDR3 sequence (DNA): TGTGCCAGCAGTTTATATCCGGGGGGCGTCAGTAAGGCAGATACGCAGTATTTT. The full variable domain, its missing parts supplied by reference TRBV28 and TRBJ2-3, is DVKVTQSSRYLVKRTGEKVFLECVQDMDHENMFWYRQDPGLGLRLIYFSYDVKMKEKGDIPEGYSVSREKKERFSLILESASTNQTSMYLCASSLYPGGVSKADTQYFGPGTRLTVL.

This clone has just one count. The chain joins TRBV11-1 to TRBJ1-2; tentatively, D is TRBD1 (6 bases). The germline V gene has CDR1 SGHAT and CDR2 FQDESV (reference sequence). The CDR3 sequence is 14 residues long. Trimming cost V 5 bases and J 5 bases, with 15 bases left between them. DNA for the CDR3: TGTGCCAGCAGCGGCTTTGGGCAGGGGTATGGCTACACCTTC. Protein: CASSGFGQGYGYTF.

This chain connects TRBV4-2 to TRBJ2-4; D is uncertain. The CDR3 contains 17 residues. Trimming took off 4 bases at V and 3 bases at J, with 19 bases between the two ends. CDR1 is LGHNA and CDR2 is YNFKEQ in the germline V gene. As DNA, the CDR3 is TGTGCCAGCAGCCCGAAGAGTGAGATAGAATTCAAAAACATTCAGTACTTC. Protein product: CASSPKSEIEFKNIQYF.

The CDR3 nucleotides read TGTGCCATCAGTGAGCCCGGACAGGCTGTCTATGGCTACACCTTC. It yields the protein CAISEPGQAVYGYTF. The V call is TRBV10-3, the J call TRBJ1-2; 7 positions agree with TRBD1. V lost 2 bases to trimming and J lost 4 bases; unmatched junction nucleotides: 7. This CDR3 has 15 amino acids. From germline, CDR1 is ENHRY and CDR2 SYGVKD.

V usage is TRBV28 and J usage is TRBJ1-1; 7 bases are shared with TRBD1. Germline V gives CDR1 MDHEN, CDR2 SYDVKM. The CDR3 runs to 14 residues. The junction had 7 bases not matched to a gene; V was cut back by 4 bases and J by 5 bases. The CDR3 reads CASSSGTVGTEAFF. CDR3 nucleotides: TGTGCCAGCAGTTCCGGGACAGTGGGAACTGAAGCTTTCTTT. Full variable domain (rest looked up from reference TRBV28 and TRBJ1-1): DVKVTQSSRYLVKRTGEKVFLECVQDMDHENMFWYRQDPGLGLRLIYFSYDVKMKEKGDIPEGYSVSREKKERFSLILESASTNQTSMYLCASSSGTVGTEAFFGQGTRLTVV.

This chain links TRBV7-2 with TRBJ1-6; D is possibly TRBD1 (6 bases). CDR3 length equals 15 residues. Trimming removed 0 bases at V and 9 bases at J, with 12 bases between. Germline assignment: CDR1 SGHTA and CDR2 FQGNSA. CDR3 sequence (DNA): TGTGCCAGCAGCTTAGCCGGGGGCGCCGGTTCACCCCTCCACTTT. Translating gives CASSLAGGAGSPLHF.

The chain is built from TRBV29-1 and TRBJ1-5, with TRBD1 as a possible D gene (5 bases). Trimming pared 7 bases from V and 2 bases from J, leaving 12 bases between. CDR3 length: 13 residues. Looked up from germline, CDR1 is SQVTM and CDR2 is ANQGSEA. The CDR3 loop is CSASEGGNQPQHF. In DNA, the CDR3 is TGCAGCGCATCCGAAGGGGGCAATCAGCCCCAGCATTTT.

This rearrangement joins TRBV10-3 to TRBJ2-5; D may be TRBD2 (6 bases). CDR1 and CDR2 (germline): ENHRY, SYGVKD. Between the trimmed V and J ends, which lost 0 bases and 2 bases, there was a span of 7 bases. The CDR3 loop spans 14 amino acids. In DNA, the CDR3 is TGTGCCATCAGTGAGTCGGGGGGACAAGAGACCCAGTACTTC. Its protein product is CAISESGGQETQYF.

V and J are TRBV7-6 and TRBJ2-1, with 12 bases that match TRBD2. This CDR3 has 17 residues. Trimming removed 4 bases from V and 7 bases from J; junction bases left unmatched: 11. The germline V gene has CDR1 SGHVS and CDR2 FNYEAQ. Written as DNA, the CDR3 is TGTGCCAGCAGCTCCTCCGGGACTAGCGGGCCGGGGAATGAGCAGTTCTTC. It is translated as CASSSSGTSGPGNEQFF. Full variable domain (outside the CDR3, taken from reference TRBV7-6 and TRBJ2-1): GAGVSQSPRYKVTKRGQDVALRCDPISGHVSLYWYRQALGQGPEFLTYFNYEAQQDKSGLPNDRFSAERPEGSISTLTIQRTEQRDSAMYRCASSSSGTSGPGNEQFFGPGTRLTVL.

In this sample, this clone turned up once. The V and J genes are TRBV18 and TRBJ2-7; 7 nucleotides line up with TRBD2. Trimming removed 3 bases from V and 4 bases from J; junction bases left unmatched: 3. Germline V CDR1 and CDR2: KGHSH, LQKENI. The CDR3 spans 13 residues. CDR3 loop: CASSPGLGYEQYF. In DNA form, the CDR3 reads TGTGCCAGCTCACCCGGACTAGGTTACGAGCAGTACTTC.

The chain carries TRBV11-1 and TRBJ2-7, with D perhaps TRBD1 or TRBD2 (5 bases each). The CDR3 contains 14 residues. Trimming shortened V by 7 bases and J by 3 bases, and 16 bases separated the two germline ends. Germline V CDR1 and CDR2: SGHAT, FQDESV (reference sequence). The CDR3 loop reads CASTSGGFYYEQYF. The CDR3, as DNA: TGTGCCAGCACTAGTGGGGGATTTTACTACGAGCAGTACTTC. The full variable domain, its missing parts supplied by reference TRBV11-1 and TRBJ2-7, is EAEVAQSPRYKITEKSQAVAFWCDPISGHATLYWYRQILGQGPELLVQFQDESVVDDSQLPKDRFSAERLKGVDSTLKIQPAELGDSAMYLCASTSGGFYYEQYFGPGTRLTVT.

V is TRBV27 and J is TRBJ2-7, with D perhaps TRBD1 or TRBD2 (5 bases each). The CDR3 totals 15 residues. Per the germline V gene, CDR1 is MNHEY and CDR2 is SMNVEV (reference sequence). V lost 2 bases to trimming and J lost 0 bases, with 11 bases between them. CDR3 protein: CASSLDPGTSYEQYF. As DNA, the CDR3 is TGTGCCAGCAGTTTAGATCCGGGGACCTCCTACGAGCAGTACTTC.

There are a few counts of this clone. The CDR3 DNA follows: TGTGCCAGCAGTTACTCGATGATAGAGACCCAGTACTTC. This encodes CASSYSMIETQYF. V is TRBV6-5 and J is TRBJ2-5, with no clear D. V gave up 0 bases and J gave up 4 bases, with 6 bases separating them. The CDR3 is 13 residues long. Germline-derived CDR1 and CDR2 are MNHEY and SVGAGI.

This sequence joins TRBV18 and TRBJ1-4; D not resolved. The V gene's germline CDR1 is KGHSH and CDR2 LQKENI. CDR3 length equals 14 residues. V gave up 4 bases and J gave up 0 bases, with 6 bases separating them. The CDR3 loop reads CASSLYSTNEKLFF. In nucleotides, the CDR3 is TGTGCCAGCTCACTTTACTCAACTAATGAAAAACTGTTTTTT.

The chain employs TRBV27 and TRBJ1-4; D is uncertain. There are 14 residues in the CDR3. V lost 4 bases, J lost 11 bases, and 17 bases lay in between. The germline gives CDR1 MNHEY, CDR2 SMNVEV (reference sequence). The CDR3 loop is CASSSLAGGRKLFF. CDR3 DNA sequence: TGTGCCAGCAGTTCCCTGGCCGGCGGGAGGAAACTGTTTTTT.

This chain links TRBV15 with TRBJ2-1; TRBD2 is a possible D gene (5 bases). This CDR3 has 18 residues. The germline gives CDR1 LNHNV, CDR2 YYDKDF (reference sequence). V was cut by 4 bases and J by 0 bases, with 19 bases left in between. CDR3 sequence (DNA): TGTGCCACCAGCAAGGCGGGTCGTCGGGGAAACTCCTACAATGAGCAGTTCTTC. Translated, it gives CATSKAGRRGNSYNEQFF. The full variable domain, with the rest looked up from reference TRBV15 and TRBJ2-1, is DAMVIQNPRYQVTQFGKPVTLSCSQTLNHNVMYWYQQKSSQAPKLLFHYYDKDFNNEADTPDNFQSRRPNTSFCFLDIRSPGLGDTAMYLCATSKAGRRGNSYNEQFFGPGTRLTVL.

The chain combines TRBV7-9 with TRBJ1-1; no definite D call. From germline, CDR1 is SEHNR and CDR2 FQNEAQ (reference sequence). Trimming pared 0 bases from V and 0 bases from J, leaving 5 bases between. The CDR3 length is 14 residues. The CDR3 DNA reads as TGTGCCAGCAGCTTAGCGACAATGAACACTGAAGCTTTCTTT. Protein: CASSLATMNTEAFF.

The CDR3 here is CSVGAGTGPFGPQHF. In nucleotides, the CDR3 is TGCAGCGTTGGAGCCGGGACAGGGCCTTTTGGGCCCCAGCATTTT. This chain links TRBV29-1 with TRBJ1-5; 9 bases fit TRBD1. J gave up 9 bases and V 4 bases, and 13 bases lay outside the gene matches. Germline CDR1 SQVTM, CDR2 ANQGSEA. This CDR3 is 15 amino acids long.

This chain joins TRBV7-9 and TRBJ2-7, with 9 bases aligning to TRBD2. CDR1 and CDR2 from the germline V gene are SEHNR and FQNEAQ (reference sequence). The CDR3 is 15 amino acids. The junction had 7 bases not matched to a gene; V was cut back by 2 bases and J by 5 bases. In nucleotides, the CDR3 is TGTGCCAGCAGCTTATATAGCGGGAGAGGTGACGAGCAGTACTTC. Translating gives CASSLYSGRGDEQYF.

The J gene is TRBJ1-5, the V gene TRBV12-5; D ambiguous. Trimming removed 5 bases from V and 3 bases from J, with 11 bases in between. Germline V gives CDR1 LGHNT, CDR2 FRNRAP. The CDR3 totals 14 residues. CDR3 sequence reads: CASGTGRFNQPQHF. The CDR3 DNA is TGTGCTAGTGGTACCGGACGGTTCAATCAGCCCCAGCATTTT.